In this sample, the clone carrying this T cell receptor (beta chain) turned up a few times. The germline gives CDR1 WSHSY, CDR2 SAAADI. The V gene lost 2 bases and the J gene lost 5 bases, with 12 bases spanning the gap. The CDR3 contains 14 residues. The data stem from a study of blood T cell repertoires in COVID-19. Sequencing used immunoSEQ multiplex PCR; TCRdb keeps in-frame clones, though not all of them. In the table there are 130,000 to 150,000 clones, roughly 87% of which are singletons. Sequencing used peripheral blood. The chain couples TRBV10-2 to TRBJ2-5; a weak D match, TRBD2 (5 bases). The sequence came from a man between 70 and 80 years old with acute or convalescent COVID-19. CDR3 protein: CASSETSRWETQYF. DNA of the CDR3: TGCGCCAGCAGTGAGACTAGTAGGTGGGAGACCCAGTACTTC.